This T cell receptor (beta chain) was recorded in a study of beta chain features in type 1 diabetes. Trimming removed 4 bases from V and 4 bases from J, with 12 bases in between. In germline, CDR1 is SQVTM, CDR2 ANQGSEA. There are 13 residues in the CDR3. Sorting of CD4+ naive, central memory, regulatory and stem cell-like memory cells was performed via CD45RO/CCR7/CD25/CD127/CD95/CD27. Whole-study findings and limits: Sequencing used cDNA, and cells with high TCR expression could therefore be over-represented. Reduced insertions and increased deletions marked VDJ junctions in type 1 diabetes patients.

The study reverse transcribed the entire isolated RNA, so it sequenced expressed TCRB transcripts. Data came from immunoSEQ multiplex PCR; TCRdb stores just in-frame clones and leaves some out. The table includes roughly 450,000 clones, around 10% detected once. About this clone: Its target is not known.

The receptor was derived from a woman aged 18-29 years in good health. This chain connects TRBV29-1 to TRBJ2-3; maybe TRBD2 (6 bases). Sample: naive CD4+ T cells from blood. The chain's CDR3 is CSVGGGNADTQYF. The CDR3 DNA is TGCAGCGTTGGTGGCGGGAATGCAGATACGCAGTATTTT.